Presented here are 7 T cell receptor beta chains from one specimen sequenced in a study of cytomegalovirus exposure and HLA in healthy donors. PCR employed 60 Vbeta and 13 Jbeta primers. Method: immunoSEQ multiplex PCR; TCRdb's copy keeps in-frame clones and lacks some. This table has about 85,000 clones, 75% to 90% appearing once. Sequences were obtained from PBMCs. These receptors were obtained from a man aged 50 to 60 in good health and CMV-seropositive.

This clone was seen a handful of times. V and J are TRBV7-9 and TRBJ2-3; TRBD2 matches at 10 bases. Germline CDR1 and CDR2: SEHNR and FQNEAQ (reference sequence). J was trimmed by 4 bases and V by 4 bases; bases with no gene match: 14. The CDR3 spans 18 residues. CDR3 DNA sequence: TGTGCCAGCAGCTCACATTCCACTAGCGGGATGGCGCCAGATACGCAGTATTTT. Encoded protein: CASSSHSTSGMAPDTQYF.

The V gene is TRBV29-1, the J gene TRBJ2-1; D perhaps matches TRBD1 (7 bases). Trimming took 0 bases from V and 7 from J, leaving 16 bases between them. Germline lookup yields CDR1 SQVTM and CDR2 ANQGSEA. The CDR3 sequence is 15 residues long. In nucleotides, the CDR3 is TGCAGCGTTGAAGATCGGGTAGCAGGGGGGAATGAGCAGTTCTTC. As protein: CSVEDRVAGGNEQFF.

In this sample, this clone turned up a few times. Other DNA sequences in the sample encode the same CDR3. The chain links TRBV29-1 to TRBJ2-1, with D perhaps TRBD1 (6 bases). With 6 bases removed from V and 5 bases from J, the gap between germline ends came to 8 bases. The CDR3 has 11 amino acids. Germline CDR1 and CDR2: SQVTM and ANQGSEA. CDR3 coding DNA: TGCAGCGTGGGGGCTGACAATGAGCAGTTCTTC. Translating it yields CSVGADNEQFF.

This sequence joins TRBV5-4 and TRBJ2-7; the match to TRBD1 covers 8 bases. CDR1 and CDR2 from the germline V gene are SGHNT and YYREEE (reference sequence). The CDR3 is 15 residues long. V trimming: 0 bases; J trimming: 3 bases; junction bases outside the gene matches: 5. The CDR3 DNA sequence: TGTGCCAGCAGCTTGGAGCTGGACAGGGACTACGAGCAGTACTTC. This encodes CASSLELDRDYEQYF.

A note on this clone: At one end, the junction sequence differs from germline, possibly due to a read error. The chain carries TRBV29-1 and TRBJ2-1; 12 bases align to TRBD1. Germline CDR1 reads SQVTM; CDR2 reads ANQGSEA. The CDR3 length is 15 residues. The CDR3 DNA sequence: TGCAGCGTTAAAGATGGGACAGGGGGCGATAATGAGCAGTTCTTC. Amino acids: CSVKDGTGGDNEQFF.

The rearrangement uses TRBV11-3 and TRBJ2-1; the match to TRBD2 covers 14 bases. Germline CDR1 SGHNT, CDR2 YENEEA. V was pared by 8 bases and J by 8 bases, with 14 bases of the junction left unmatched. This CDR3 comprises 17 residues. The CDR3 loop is CASAQGLAGEGSDEQFF. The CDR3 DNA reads TGTGCCAGCGCCCAGGGACTAGCGGGAGAAGGGTCCGATGAGCAGTTCTTC.

This chain's CDR3 is CASSHLGQGRQETQYF. The DNA of the CDR3 is TGCGCCAGCAGCCATTTGGGACAGGGGCGCCAAGAGACCCAGTACTTC. The rearrangement joins TRBV4-1 to TRBJ2-5; 10 bases line up with TRBD1. V shed 3 bases and J 1 base; nucleotides not matched to a gene: 5. This CDR3 region has 16 residues. CDR1 MGHRA and CDR2 YSYEKL come from the germline V gene.